This T cell receptor (beta chain) derives from a study of CD8+ T cells in alopecia areata. Noted treatment: oral pan-JAK inhibitor, 5-10 mg twice daily. Overall study findings and caveats: Normal scalp had lower clonality than lesional scalp, with alopecia totalis/universalis lesions showing this most strongly.

This clone was counted between two and nine times. Antigen unknown. Germline CDR1 is MNHGY and CDR2 is SAAAGT. CDR3 length equals 12 residues. Trimming removed 7 bases from V and 2 bases from J, with 5 bases in between. RNA, once extracted, was reverse transcribed into cDNA for use as the sequencing template. Assay: immunoSEQ multiplex PCR; the TCRdb copy retains only in-frame clones and omits some. The data contain more than 200,000 clones, about 40% of them singletons. The gene calls are TRBV6-8 and TRBJ2-2; D is undetermined. The sequence came from a human donor with alopecia areata. The specimen was CD4+ T cells sorted from blood, collected around week 36, from a patient treated with tofacitinib. CDR3 nucleotide sequence: TGTGCCAGCACCAAAAACACCGGGGAGCTGTTTTTT. As protein: CASTKNTGELFF.